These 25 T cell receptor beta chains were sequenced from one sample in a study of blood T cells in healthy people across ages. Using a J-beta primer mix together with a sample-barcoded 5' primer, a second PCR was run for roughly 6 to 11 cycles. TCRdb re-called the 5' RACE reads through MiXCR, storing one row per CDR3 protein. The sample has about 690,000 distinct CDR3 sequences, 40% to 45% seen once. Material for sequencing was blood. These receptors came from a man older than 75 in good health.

CDR3 region: CASSLGRGGDTGELFF. DNA for the CDR3: TGTGCCAGCAGCTTAGGTCGGGGCGGGGACACCGGGGAGCTGTTTTTT. V is TRBV7-9 and J is TRBJ2-2; TRBD2 is a possible D gene (6 bases). V lost 1 base and J lost 3, with 12 bases in between. This CDR3 is 16 amino acids long. Germline lookup yields CDR1 SEHNR and CDR2 FQNEAQ (reference sequence).

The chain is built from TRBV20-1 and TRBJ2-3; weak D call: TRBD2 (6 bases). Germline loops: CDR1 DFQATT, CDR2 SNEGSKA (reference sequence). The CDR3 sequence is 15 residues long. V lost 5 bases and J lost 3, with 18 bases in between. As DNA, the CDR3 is TGCAGTGCTGCGAAAACTGGCGGGGTAACAGATACGCAGTATTTT. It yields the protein CSAAKTGGVTDTQYF.

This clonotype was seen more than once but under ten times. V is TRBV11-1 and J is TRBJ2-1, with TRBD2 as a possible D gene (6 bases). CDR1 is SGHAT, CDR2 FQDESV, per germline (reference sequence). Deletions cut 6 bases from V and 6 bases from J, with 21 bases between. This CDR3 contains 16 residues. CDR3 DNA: TGTGCCAGCAGGCCCCTGGGCGGGAATCTTCCCAATGAGCAGTTCTTC. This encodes CASRPLGGNLPNEQFF.

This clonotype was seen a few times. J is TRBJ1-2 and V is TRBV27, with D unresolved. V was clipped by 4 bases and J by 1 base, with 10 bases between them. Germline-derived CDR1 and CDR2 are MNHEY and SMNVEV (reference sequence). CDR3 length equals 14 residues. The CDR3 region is CASSSTRLNYGYTF. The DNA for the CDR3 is TGTGCCAGCAGTTCGACGCGTCTTAACTATGGCTACACCTTC.

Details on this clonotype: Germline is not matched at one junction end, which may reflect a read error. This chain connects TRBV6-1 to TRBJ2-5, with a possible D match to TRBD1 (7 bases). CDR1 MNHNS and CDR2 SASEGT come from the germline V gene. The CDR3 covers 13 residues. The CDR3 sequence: CASTGGHQETRYF. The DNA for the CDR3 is TGTGCCAGCACAGGGGGGCATCAAGAGACCCGGTACTTC.

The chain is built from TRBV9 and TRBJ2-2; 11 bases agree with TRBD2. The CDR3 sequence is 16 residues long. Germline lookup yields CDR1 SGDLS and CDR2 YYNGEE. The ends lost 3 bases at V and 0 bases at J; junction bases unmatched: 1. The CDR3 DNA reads TGTGCCAGCAGCGGGGGACTAGCGGCGAACACCGGGGAGCTGTTTTTT. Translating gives CASSGGLAANTGELFF.

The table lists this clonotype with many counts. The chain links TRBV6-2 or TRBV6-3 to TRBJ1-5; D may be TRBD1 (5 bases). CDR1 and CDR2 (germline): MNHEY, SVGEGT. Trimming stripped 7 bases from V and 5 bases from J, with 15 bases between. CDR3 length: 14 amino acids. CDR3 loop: CASNRAGADQPQHF. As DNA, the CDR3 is TGTGCCAGCAATCGAGCCGGGGCCGATCAGCCCCAGCATTTT.

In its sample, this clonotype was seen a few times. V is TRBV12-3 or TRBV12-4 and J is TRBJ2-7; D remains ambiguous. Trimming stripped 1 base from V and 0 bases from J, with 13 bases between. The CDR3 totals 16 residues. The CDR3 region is CASSLGSPASSYEQYF. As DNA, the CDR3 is TGTGCCAGCAGTTTAGGGTCGCCAGCGTCCTCCTACGAGCAGTACTTC.

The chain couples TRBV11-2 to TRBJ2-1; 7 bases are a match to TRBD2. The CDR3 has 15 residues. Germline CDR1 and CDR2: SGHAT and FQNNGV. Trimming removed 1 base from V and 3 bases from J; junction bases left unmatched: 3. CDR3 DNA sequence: TGTGCCAGCAGCTTAGTTGGACTAGTCTACAATGAGCAGTTCTTC. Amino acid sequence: CASSLVGLVYNEQFF.

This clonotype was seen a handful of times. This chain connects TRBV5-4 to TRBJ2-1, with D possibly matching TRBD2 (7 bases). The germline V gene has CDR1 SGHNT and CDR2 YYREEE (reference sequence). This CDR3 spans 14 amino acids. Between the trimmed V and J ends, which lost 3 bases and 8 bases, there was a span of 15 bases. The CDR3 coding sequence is TGTGCCAGCAGCTACGGGGGGCGGGGAGATGAGCAGTTCTTC. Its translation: CASSYGGRGDEQFF.

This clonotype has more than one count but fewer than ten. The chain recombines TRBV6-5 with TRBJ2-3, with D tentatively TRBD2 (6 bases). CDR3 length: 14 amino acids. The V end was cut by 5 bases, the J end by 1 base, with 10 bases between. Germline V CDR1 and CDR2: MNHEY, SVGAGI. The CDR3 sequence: CASSKGGGTDTQYF. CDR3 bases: TGTGCCAGCAGTAAGGGCGGGGGCACAGATACGCAGTATTTT.

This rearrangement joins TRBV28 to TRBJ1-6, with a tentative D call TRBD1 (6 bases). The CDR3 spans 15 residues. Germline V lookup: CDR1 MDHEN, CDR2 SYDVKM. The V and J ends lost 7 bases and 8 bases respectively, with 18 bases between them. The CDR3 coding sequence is TGTGCCAGCACCGTCACGGGGGCAGTTTATTCACCCCTCCACTTT. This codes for CASTVTGAVYSPLHF.

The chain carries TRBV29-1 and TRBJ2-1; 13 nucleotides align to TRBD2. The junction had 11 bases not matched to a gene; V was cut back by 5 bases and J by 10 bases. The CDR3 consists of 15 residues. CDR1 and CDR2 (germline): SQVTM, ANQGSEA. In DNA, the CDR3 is TGCAGCGTTCGCCCAACTAGCGGGGGGGCCTACGAGCAGTTCTTC. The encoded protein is CSVRPTSGGAYEQFF.

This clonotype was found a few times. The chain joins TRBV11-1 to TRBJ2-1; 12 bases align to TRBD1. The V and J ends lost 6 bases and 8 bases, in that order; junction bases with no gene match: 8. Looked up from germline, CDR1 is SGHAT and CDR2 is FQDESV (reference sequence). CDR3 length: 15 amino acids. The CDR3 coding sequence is TGTGCCAGCAGTTCGCGGGGACAGGGGGCCCATGAGCAGTTCTTC. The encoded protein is CASSSRGQGAHEQFF.

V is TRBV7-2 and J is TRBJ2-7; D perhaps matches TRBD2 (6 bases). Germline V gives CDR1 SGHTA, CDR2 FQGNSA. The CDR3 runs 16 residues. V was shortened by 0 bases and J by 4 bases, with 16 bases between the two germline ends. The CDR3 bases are TGTGCCAGCAGCTTAGCGCGCGGGACTTCAACTTACGAGCAGTACTTC. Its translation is CASSLARGTSTYEQYF.

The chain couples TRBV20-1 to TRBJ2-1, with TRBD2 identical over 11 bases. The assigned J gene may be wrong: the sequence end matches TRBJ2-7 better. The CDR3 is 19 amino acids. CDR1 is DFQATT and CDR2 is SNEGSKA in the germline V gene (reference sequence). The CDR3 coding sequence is TGCAGTGCTAGGACCCAACTAGCGGGAGTTATAGAGTCCTACAATGAGCAGTACTTC. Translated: CSARTQLAGVIESYNEQYF.

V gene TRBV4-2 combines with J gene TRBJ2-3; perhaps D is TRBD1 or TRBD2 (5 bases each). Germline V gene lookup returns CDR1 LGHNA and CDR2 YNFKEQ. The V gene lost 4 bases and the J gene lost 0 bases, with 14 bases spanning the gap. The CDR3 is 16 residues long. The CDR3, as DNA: TGTGCCAGCAGCCTCGCAGGGACCTCTAGCACAGATACGCAGTATTTT. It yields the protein CASSLAGTSSTDTQYF.

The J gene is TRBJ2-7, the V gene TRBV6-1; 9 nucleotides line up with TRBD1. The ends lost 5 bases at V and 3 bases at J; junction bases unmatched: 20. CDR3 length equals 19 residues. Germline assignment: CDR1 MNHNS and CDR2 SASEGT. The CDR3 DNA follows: TGTGCCAGCAGTCGCGGCTCGGGTCCCCCGACAGGGGGAAACTACGAGCAGTACTTC. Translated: CASSRGSGPPTGGNYEQYF.

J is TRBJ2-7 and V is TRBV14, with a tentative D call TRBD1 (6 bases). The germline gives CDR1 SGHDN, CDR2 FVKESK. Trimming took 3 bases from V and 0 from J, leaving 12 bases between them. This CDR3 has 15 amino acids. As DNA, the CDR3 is TGTGCCAGCAGCCATTCCGACAGGAGCTCCTACGAGCAGTACTTC. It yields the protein CASSHSDRSSYEQYF.

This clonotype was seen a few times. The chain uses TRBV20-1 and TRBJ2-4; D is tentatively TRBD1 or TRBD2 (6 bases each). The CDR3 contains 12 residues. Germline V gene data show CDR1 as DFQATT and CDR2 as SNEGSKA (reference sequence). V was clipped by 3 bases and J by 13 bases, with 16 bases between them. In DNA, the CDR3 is TGCAGTGCTAGCGGGGGCTTTAATACCCAGTACTTC. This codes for CSASGGFNTQYF.

The chain's CDR3 is CASSQETGVSGYTF. For the CDR3, the DNA is TGCGCCAGCAGCCAGGAGACAGGGGTCTCTGGCTACACCTTC. The gene calls are TRBV4-3 and TRBJ1-2; 8 positions match TRBD1. V was clipped by 3 bases and J by 7 bases; unmatched bases: 7. Germline CDR1 is LGHNA and CDR2 is YSLEER. This CDR3 contains 14 residues.

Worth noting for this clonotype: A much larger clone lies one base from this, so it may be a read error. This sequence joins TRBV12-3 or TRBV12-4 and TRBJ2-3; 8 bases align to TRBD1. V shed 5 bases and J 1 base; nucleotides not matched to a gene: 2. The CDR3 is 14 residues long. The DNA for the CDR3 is TGTGCCAGCAGTGGGACAGGCTGCACAGATACGCAGTATTTT. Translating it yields CASSGTGCTDTQYF.

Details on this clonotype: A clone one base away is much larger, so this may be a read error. CDR3 sequence reads: CSALMTGRQYNEQYF. CDR3 nucleotides: TGCAGTGCTCTGATGACAGGGAGGCAATACAATGAGCAGTACTTC. V is TRBV20-1 and J is TRBJ2-1; tentative D call: TRBD1 (7 bases). The J call may be incorrect, as the DNA end agrees better with TRBJ2-7. The length of the CDR3 is 15 residues. Looked up from germline, CDR1 is DFQATT and CDR2 is SNEGSKA (reference sequence).

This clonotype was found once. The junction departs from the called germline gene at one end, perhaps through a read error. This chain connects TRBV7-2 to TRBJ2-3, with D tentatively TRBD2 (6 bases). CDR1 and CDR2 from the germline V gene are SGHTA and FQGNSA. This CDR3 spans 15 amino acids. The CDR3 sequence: CASSLVGGPGDTLYF. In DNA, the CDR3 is TGTGCCAGCAGCTTAGTAGGAGGGCCAGGAGATACGCTGTATTTT.

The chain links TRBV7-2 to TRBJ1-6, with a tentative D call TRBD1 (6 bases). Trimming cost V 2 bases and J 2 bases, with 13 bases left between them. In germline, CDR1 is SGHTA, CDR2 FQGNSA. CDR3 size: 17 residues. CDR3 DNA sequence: TGTGCCAGCAGCTTACCTAGCGCAGGGGCCTATAATTCACCCCTCCACTTT. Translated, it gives CASSLPSAGAYNSPLHF.